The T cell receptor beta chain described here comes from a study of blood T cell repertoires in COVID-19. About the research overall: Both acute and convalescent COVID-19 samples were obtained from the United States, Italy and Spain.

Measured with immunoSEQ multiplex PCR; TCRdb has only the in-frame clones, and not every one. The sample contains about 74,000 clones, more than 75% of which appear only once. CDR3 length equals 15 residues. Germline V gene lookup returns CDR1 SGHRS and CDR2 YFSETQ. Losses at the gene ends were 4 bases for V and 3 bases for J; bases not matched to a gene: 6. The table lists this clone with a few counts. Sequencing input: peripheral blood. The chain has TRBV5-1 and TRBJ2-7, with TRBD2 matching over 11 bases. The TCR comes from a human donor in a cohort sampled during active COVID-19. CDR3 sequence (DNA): TGCGCCAGCAGCCCTGCCGGGACTAGCGGCTACGAGCAGTACTTC. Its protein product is CASSPAGTSGYEQYF.